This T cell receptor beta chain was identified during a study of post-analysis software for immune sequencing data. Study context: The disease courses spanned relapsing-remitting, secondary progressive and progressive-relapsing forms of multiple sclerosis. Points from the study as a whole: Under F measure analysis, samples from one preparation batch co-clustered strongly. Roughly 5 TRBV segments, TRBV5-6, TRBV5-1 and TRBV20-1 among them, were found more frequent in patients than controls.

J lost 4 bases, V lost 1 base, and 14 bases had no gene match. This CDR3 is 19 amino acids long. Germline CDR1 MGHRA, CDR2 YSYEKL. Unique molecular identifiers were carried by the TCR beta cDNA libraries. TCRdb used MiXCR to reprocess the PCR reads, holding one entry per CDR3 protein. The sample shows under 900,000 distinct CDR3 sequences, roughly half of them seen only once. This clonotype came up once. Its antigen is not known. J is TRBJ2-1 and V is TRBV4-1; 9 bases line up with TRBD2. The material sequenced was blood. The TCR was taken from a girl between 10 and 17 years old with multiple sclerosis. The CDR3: CASSQGYSGGTTTYNEQFF. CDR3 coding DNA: TGCGCCAGCAGCCAAGGATACAGCGGGGGGACTACGACTTACAATGAGCAGTTCTTC.